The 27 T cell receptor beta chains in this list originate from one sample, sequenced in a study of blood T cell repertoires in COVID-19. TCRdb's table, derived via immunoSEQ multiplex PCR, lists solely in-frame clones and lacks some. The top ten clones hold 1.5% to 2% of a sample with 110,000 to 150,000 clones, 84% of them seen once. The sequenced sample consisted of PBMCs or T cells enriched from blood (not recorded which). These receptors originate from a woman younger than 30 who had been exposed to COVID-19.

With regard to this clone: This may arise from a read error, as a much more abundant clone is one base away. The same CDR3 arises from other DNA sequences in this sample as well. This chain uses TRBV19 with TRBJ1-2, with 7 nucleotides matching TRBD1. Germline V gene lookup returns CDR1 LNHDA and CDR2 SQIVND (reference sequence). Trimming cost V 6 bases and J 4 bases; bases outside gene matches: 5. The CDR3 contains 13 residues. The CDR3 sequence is CASSPTGLYGYTF. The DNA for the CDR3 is TGTGCCAGTAGCCCGACAGGGCTCTATGGCTACACCTTC.

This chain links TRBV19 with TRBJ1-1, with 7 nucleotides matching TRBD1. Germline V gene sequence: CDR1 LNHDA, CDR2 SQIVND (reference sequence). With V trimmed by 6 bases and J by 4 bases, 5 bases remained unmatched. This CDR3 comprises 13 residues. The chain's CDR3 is CASSRQGTTEAFF. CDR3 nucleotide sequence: TGTGCCAGTAGCCGACAGGGTACCACTGAAGCTTTCTTT.

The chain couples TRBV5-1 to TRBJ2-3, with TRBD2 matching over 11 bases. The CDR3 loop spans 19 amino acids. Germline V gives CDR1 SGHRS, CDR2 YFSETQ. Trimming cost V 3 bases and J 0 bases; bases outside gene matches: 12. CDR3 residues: CASSSTGGSGRASTDTQYF. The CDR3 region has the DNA TGCGCCAGCAGCTCGACCGGGGGTAGCGGGAGGGCTAGCACAGATACGCAGTATTTT.

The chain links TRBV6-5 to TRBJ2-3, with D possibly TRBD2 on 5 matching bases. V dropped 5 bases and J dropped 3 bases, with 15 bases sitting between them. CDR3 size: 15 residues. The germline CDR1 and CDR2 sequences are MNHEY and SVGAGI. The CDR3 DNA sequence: TGTGCCAGCAGTCGGTGGAATGAGGGAACAGATACGCAGTATTTT. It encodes CASSRWNEGTDTQYF.

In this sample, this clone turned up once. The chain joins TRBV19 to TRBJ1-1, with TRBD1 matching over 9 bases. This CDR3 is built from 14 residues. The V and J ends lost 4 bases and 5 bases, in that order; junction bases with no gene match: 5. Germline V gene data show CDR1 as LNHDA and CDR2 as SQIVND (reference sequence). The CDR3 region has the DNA TGTGCCAGTAGTACGGACAGGGGAGAAACTGAAGCTTTCTTT. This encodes CASSTDRGETEAFF.

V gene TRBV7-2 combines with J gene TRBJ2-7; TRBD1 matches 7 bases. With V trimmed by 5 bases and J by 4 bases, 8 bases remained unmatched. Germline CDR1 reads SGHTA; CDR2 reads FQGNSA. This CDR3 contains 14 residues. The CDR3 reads CASSPGQPSYEQYF. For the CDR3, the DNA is TGTGCCAGCAGCCCGGGACAGCCTTCTTACGAGCAGTACTTC.

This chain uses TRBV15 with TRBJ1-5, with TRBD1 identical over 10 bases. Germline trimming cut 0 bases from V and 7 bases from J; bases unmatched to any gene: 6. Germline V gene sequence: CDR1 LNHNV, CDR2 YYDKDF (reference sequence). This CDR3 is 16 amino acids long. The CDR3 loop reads CATSREPDRGKQPQHF. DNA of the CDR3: TGTGCCACCAGCAGAGAACCGGACAGGGGGAAACAGCCCCAGCATTTT.

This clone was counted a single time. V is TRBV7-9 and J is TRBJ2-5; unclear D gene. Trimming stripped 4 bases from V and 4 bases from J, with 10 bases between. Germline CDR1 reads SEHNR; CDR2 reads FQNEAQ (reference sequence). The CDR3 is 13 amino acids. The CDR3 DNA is TGTGCCAGCAGCTCTCTGACTCGAGAGACCCAGTACTTC. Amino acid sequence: CASSSLTRETQYF.

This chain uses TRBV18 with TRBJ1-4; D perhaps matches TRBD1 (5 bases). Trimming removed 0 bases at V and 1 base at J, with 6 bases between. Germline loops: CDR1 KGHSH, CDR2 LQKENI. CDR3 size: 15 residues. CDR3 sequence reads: CASSPPGGTNEKLFF. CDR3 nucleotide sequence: TGTGCCAGCTCACCACCGGGGGGAACTAATGAAAAACTGTTTTTT.

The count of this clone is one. In DNA form, the CDR3 reads TGCGCCAGCAGCTTGTACCCAGGGGGTAAGGGGGAGCTGTTTTTT. Translating gives CASSLYPGGKGELFF. The chain couples TRBV5-1 to TRBJ2-2; 7 bases agree with TRBD1. The CDR3 is 15 residues long. Germline CDR1 and CDR2: SGHRS and YFSETQ. Trimming cost V 1 base and J 8 bases; bases outside gene matches: 8.

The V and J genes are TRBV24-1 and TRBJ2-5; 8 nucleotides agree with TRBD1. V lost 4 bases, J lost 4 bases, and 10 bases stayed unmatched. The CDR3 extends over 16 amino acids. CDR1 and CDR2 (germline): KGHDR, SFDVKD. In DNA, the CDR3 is TGTGCCACCAGTGACCGGACAGGGAAAGTAGGAGAGACCCAGTACTTC. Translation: CATSDRTGKVGETQYF.

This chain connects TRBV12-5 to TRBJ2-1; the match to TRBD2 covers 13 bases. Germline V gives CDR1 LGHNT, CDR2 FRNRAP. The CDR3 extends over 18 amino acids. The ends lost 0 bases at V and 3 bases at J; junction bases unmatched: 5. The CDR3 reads CASGLVLAGGFNYNEQFF. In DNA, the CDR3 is TGTGCTAGTGGTTTGGTACTAGCGGGAGGGTTCAACTACAATGAGCAGTTCTTC. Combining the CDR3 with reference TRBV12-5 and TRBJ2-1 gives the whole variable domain DARVTQTPRHKVTEMGQEVTMRCQPILGHNTVFWYRQTMMQGLELLAYFRNRAPLDDSGMPKDRFSAEMPDATLATLKIQPSEPRDSAVYFCASGLVLAGGFNYNEQFFGPGTRLTVL.

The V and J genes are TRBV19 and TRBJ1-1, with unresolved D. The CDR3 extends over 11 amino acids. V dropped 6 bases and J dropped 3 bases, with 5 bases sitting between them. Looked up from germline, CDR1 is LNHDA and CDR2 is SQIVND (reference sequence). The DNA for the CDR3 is TGTGCCAGTAGGGCGGACACTGAAGCTTTCTTT. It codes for CASRADTEAFF. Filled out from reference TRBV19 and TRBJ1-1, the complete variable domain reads DGGITQSPKYLFRKEGQNVTLSCEQNLNHDAMYWYRQDPGQGLRLIYYSQIVNDFQKGDIAEGYSVSREKKESFPLTVTSAQKNPTAFYLCASRADTEAFFGQGTRLTVV.

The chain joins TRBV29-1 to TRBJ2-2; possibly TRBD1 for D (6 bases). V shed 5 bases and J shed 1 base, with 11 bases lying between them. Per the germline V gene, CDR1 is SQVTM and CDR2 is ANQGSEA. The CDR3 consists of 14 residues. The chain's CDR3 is CSVPSRGNTGELFF. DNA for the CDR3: TGCAGCGTTCCAAGCAGGGGGAACACCGGGGAGCTGTTTTTT.

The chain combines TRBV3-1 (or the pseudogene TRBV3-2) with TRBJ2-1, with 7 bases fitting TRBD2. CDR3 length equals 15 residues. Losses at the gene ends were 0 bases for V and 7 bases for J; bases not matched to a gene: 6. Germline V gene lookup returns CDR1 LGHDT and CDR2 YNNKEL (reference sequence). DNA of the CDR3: TGTGCCAGCAGCCAAGAGTTGGGGGGGAGGAATGAGCAGTTCTTC. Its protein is CASSQELGGRNEQFF.

In nucleotides, the CDR3 is TGTGCCAGCAGGCCGAACGGGGGTAATGAAAAACTGTTTTTT. This gives the protein CASRPNGGNEKLFF. This chain joins TRBV28 and TRBJ1-4; the D gene is possibly TRBD1 (5 bases). Germline lookup yields CDR1 MDHEN and CDR2 SYDVKM. The CDR3 is 14 amino acids. The V and J ends lost 6 bases and 4 bases respectively, with 12 bases between them.

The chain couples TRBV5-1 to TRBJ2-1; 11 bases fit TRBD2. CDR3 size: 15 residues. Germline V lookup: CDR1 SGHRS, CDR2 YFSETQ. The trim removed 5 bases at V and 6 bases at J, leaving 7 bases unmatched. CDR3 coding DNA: TGCGCCAGCAGGAGGCTAGCGGGAGGTACCAATGAGCAGTTCTTC. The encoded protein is CASRRLAGGTNEQFF. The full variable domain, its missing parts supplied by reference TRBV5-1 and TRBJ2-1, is KAGVTQTPRYLIKTRGQQVTLSCSPISGHRSVSWYQQTPGQGLQFLFEYFSETQRNKGNFPGRFSGRQFSNSRSEMNVSTLELGDSALYLCASRRLAGGTNEQFFGPGTRLTVL.

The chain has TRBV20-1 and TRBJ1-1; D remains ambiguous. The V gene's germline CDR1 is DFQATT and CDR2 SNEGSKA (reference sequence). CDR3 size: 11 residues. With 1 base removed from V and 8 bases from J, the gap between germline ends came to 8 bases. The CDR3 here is CSARGAREAFF. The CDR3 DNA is TGCAGTGCTAGAGGTGCCAGGGAAGCTTTCTTT.

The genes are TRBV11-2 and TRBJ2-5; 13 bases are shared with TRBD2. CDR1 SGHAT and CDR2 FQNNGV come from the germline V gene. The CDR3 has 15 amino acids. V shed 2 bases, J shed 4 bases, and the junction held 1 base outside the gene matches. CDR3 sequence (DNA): TGTGCCAGCAGCTTAAGACTAGCGGGAGGAGAGACCCAGTACTTC. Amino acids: CASSLRLAGGETQYF.

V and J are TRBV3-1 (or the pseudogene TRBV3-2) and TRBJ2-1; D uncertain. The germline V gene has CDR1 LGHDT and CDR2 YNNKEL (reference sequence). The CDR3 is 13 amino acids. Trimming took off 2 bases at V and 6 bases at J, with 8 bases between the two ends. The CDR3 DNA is TGTGCCAGCAGCCAATTCGGTGGCAATGAGCAGTTCTTC. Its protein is CASSQFGGNEQFF.

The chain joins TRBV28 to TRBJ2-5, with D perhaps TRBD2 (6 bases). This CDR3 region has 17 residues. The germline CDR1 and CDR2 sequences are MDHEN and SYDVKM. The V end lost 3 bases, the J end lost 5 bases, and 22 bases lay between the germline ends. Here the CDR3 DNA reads TGTGCCAGCAGTTTTTGGGGACTTGACGGCCGGGGGGAGACCCAGTACTTC. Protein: CASSFWGLDGRGETQYF.

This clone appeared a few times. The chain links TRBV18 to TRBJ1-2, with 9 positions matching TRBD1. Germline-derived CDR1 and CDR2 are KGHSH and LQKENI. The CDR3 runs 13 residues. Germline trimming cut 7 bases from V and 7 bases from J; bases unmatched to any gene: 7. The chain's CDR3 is CASFRTGASGYTF. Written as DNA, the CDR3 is TGTGCCAGCTTCAGGACAGGGGCCTCTGGCTACACCTTC.

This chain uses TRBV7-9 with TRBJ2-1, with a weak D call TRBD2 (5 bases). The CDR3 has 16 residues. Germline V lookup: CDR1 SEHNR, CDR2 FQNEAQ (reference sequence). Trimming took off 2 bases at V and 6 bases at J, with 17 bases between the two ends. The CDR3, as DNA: TGTGCCAGCAGCTTAATGACCCGACGGGAAATCAATGAGCAGTTCTTC. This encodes CASSLMTRREINEQFF.

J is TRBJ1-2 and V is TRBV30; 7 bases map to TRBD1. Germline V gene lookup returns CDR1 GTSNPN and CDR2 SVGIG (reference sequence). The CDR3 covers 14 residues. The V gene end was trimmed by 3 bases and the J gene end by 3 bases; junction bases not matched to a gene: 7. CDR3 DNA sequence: TGTGCCTGGAGCCAGGACAGGTCCTACTATGGCTACACCTTC. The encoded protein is CAWSQDRSYYGYTF.

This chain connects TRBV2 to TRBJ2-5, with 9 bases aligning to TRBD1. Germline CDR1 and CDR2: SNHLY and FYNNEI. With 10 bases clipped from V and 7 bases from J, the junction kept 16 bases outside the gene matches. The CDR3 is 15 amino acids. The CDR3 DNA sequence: TGTGCCATCGATTCCGGGACAGGGTTTAGGTGGACCCAGTACTTC. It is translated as CAIDSGTGFRWTQYF. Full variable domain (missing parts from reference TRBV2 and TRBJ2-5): EPEVTQTPSHQVTQMGQEVILRCVPISNHLYFYWYRQILGQKVEFLVSFYNNEISEKSEIFDDQFSVERPDGSNFTLKIRSTKLEDSAMYFCAIDSGTGFRWTQYFGPGTRLLVL.

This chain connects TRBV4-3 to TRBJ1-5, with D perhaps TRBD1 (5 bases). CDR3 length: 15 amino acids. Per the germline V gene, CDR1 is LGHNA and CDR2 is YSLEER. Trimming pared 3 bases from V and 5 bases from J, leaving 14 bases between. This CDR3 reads CASSQENGGYQPQHF. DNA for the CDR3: TGCGCCAGCAGCCAGGAAAATGGGGGGTATCAGCCCCAGCATTTT.

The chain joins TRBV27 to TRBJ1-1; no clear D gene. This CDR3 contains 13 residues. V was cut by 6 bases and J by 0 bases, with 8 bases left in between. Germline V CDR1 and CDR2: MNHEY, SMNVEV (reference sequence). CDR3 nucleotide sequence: TGTGCCAGCAGCCTCGAGGTGAACACTGAAGCTTTCTTT. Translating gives CASSLEVNTEAFF.